The clone carrying this T cell receptor beta chain has just a few counts. This entry is derived from a study of T-cell memory formation after mild COVID-19. TCRdb passed the 5' RACE reads through MiXCR, listing each CDR3 protein once. The sample shows hundreds of thousands of distinct CDR3 sequences, roughly a quarter of them seen only once. V dropped 2 bases and J dropped 0 bases, with 5 bases sitting between them. Germline loops: CDR1 SNHLY, CDR2 FYNNEI. CDR3 size: 14 residues. The J gene is TRBJ2-1, the V gene TRBV2, with D uncertain. Sequencing was done on a sample of PBMCs or a T cell subset sorted from them (not recorded which). The TCR sequence derives from an adult woman who had mild COVID-19 (a few samples of this study predate the infection). Cell type and time point are not known. CDR3 loop: CASSETNSYNEQFF. Here the CDR3 DNA reads TGTGCCAGCAGTGAAACGAACTCCTACAATGAGCAGTTCTTC. The variable domain in full, with the rest retrieved from reference TRBV2 and TRBJ2-1, is EPEVTQTPSHQVTQMGQEVILRCVPISNHLYFYWYRQILGQKVEFLVSFYNNEISEKSEIFDDQFSVERPDGSNFTLKIRSTKLEDSAMYFCASSETNSYNEQFFGPGTRLTVL.